Below, 30 T cell receptor beta chains from the same sample are listed, as sequenced in a study of T-cell memory formation after mild COVID-19. TCRdb re-called the 5' RACE reads with MiXCR, one entry per CDR3 protein. The sample gives under 250,000 distinct CDR3 sequences, roughly a tenth of which show up once; approximately 2.8% is in the top ten. Sequenced material: PBMCs or a T cell subset sorted from them (not recorded which). The receptors come from a man between 18 and 29 years old who had mild COVID-19 (a few samples of this study predate the infection). Cell type and time point are not known.

This clonotype was picked up many times. The CDR3 is CSARVGGANTEAFF. The CDR3 nucleotides read TGCAGTGCTAGAGTCGGGGGCGCCAACACTGAAGCTTTCTTT. The rearrangement joins TRBV20-1 to TRBJ1-1; a possible D gene is TRBD1 (6 bases). V dropped 1 base and J dropped 2 bases, with 11 bases sitting between them. The CDR3 spans 14 residues. Germline loops: CDR1 DFQATT, CDR2 SNEGSKA (reference sequence).

This clonotype was counted a few times. The rearrangement uses TRBV7-2 and TRBJ2-7; TRBD2 is a possible D gene (6 bases). Germline-derived CDR1 and CDR2 are SGHTA and FQGNSA. The length of the CDR3 is 15 residues. Trimming shortened V by 1 base and J by 3 bases, and 13 bases separated the two germline ends. The CDR3 spells CASSLGGGKDYEQYV. For the CDR3, the DNA is TGTGCCAGCAGCTTAGGGGGCGGGAAGGACTACGAGCAGTACGTC.

The chain carries TRBV6-6 and TRBJ2-1, with TRBD2 identical over 9 bases. The V segment lost 0 bases and the J segment 4 bases; nucleotides outside the gene matches: 1. CDR1 and CDR2 from the germline V gene are MNHNY and SVGAGI (reference sequence). The CDR3 loop spans 15 amino acids. In DNA form, the CDR3 reads TGTGCCAGCAGTTACTCTAGCGGGGGATACAATGAGCAGTTCTTC. Protein: CASSYSSGGYNEQFF.

This sequence joins TRBV12-3 or TRBV12-4 and TRBJ2-5, with D unresolved. The CDR3 has 10 amino acids. V shed 5 bases and J shed 3 bases, with 1 base lying between them. As DNA, the CDR3 is TGTGCCAGCAGTAAAGAGACCCAGTACTTC. This codes for CASSKETQYF.

The gene calls are TRBV11-1 and TRBJ2-1; tentatively, D is TRBD1 (5 bases). The CDR3 contains 14 residues. V lost 4 bases and J 6 bases, leaving 13 bases between the germline ends. Per the germline V gene, CDR1 is SGHAT and CDR2 is FQDESV (reference sequence). DNA of the CDR3: TGTGCCAGCAGCTCGGACATCCTTCTCAATGAGCAGTTCTTC. Amino acids: CASSSDILLNEQFF.

The rearrangement uses TRBV14 and TRBJ1-4; TRBD1 is a possible D gene (5 bases). Germline CDR1 and CDR2: SGHDN and FVKESK. The CDR3 loop spans 19 amino acids. V gave up 3 bases and J gave up 0 bases, with 20 bases separating them. For the CDR3, the DNA is TGTGCCAGCAGCCAGGCCTACGGGCGGTCCAGGGCAACTAATGAAAAACTGTTTTTT. It codes for CASSQAYGRSRATNEKLFF.

This chain links TRBV24-1 with TRBJ1-5; no definite D call. Trimming took 5 bases from V and 6 from J, leaving 10 bases between them. Germline-derived CDR1 and CDR2 are KGHDR and SFDVKD. This CDR3 is 13 amino acids long. The CDR3 DNA sequence: TGTGCCACCAGTGCCGAGACCATTCAGCCCCAGCATTTT. As protein: CATSAETIQPQHF.

V and J are TRBV15 and TRBJ1-6; D is uncertain. The CDR3 is 15 residues long. The germline CDR1 and CDR2 sequences are LNHNV and YYDKDF (reference sequence). Trimming shortened V by 4 bases and J by 0 bases, and 7 bases separated the two germline ends. The chain's CDR3 is CATSTGVSYNSPLHF. CDR3 coding DNA: TGTGCCACCAGCACTGGGGTCTCCTATAATTCACCCCTCCACTTT.

This clonotype showed up just once. The V and J genes are TRBV7-2 and TRBJ1-6, with a weak D call TRBD1 (6 bases). Germline V gives CDR1 SGHTA, CDR2 FQGNSA. V shed 3 bases and J shed 11 bases, with 14 bases lying between them. The CDR3 is 14 amino acids. CDR3 DNA sequence: TGTGCCAGCAGCTTCGCCCCAGGGGAGGCACCCCTCCACTTT. It encodes CASSFAPGEAPLHF. Based on the CDR3 plus reference TRBV7-2 and TRBJ1-6, the full variable domain is GAGVSQSPSNKVTEKGKDVELRCDPISGHTALYWYRQSLGQGLEFLIYFQGNSAPDKSGLPSDRFSAERTGGSVSTLTIQRTQQEDSAVYLCASSFAPGEAPLHFGNGTRLTVT.

This clonotype was seen a handful of times. The V gene is TRBV6-6, the J gene TRBJ1-5; TRBD1 is a possible D gene (5 bases). V was pared by 2 bases and J by 6 bases, with 8 bases between. Per the germline V gene, CDR1 is MNHNY and CDR2 is SVGAGI (reference sequence). CDR3 length: 13 residues. Written as DNA, the CDR3 is TGTGCCAGCAGTTACGGGGGGGGTCAGCCCCAGCATTTT. It codes for CASSYGGGQPQHF.

A few counts support this clonotype. This rearrangement joins TRBV7-2 to TRBJ1-1, with 9 nucleotides matching TRBD1. The length of the CDR3 is 15 residues. V lost 1 base and J lost 7; bases outside the gene matches: 7. Germline CDR1 reads SGHTA; CDR2 reads FQGNSA. The DNA for the CDR3 is TGTGCCAGCAGCTTAGTAGGGGGACAGGGTAGTGAAGCTTTCTTT. Translating gives CASSLVGGQGSEAFF.

This clonotype was seen many times. The chain couples TRBV6-5 to TRBJ1-1; 7 bases line up with TRBD1. Looked up from germline, CDR1 is MNHEY and CDR2 is SVGAGI. CDR3 length: 15 amino acids. The CDR3 DNA follows: TGTGCTACAGCGGGACTGGCAGGGGGGAACACTGAAGCTTTCTTT. Protein product: CATAGLAGGNTEAFF.

This clonotype was seen at least ten times. The chain has TRBV5-1 and TRBJ1-1; D uncertain. With 0 bases removed from V and 2 bases from J, the gap between germline ends came to 11 bases. Germline CDR1 and CDR2: SGHRS and YFSETQ. This CDR3 region has 15 residues. CDR3 region: CASSLGPLANTEAFF. The CDR3 region has the DNA TGCGCCAGCAGCTTGGGGCCTTTAGCTAACACTGAAGCTTTCTTT.

In its sample, this clonotype was seen many times. The chain employs TRBV7-2 and TRBJ2-5, with TRBD1 as a possible D gene (6 bases). The CDR3 loop spans 14 amino acids. Germline CDR1 SGHTA, CDR2 FQGNSA. With 3 bases removed from V and 5 bases from J, the gap between germline ends came to 13 bases. The CDR3 nucleotides are TGTGCCAGCAGCTTTCCAGGGGCGCGTGAGACCCAGTACTTC. Translation gives CASSFPGARETQYF. The whole variable domain, filled in from reference TRBV7-2 and TRBJ2-5, reads GAGVSQSPSNKVTEKGKDVELRCDPISGHTALYWYRQSLGQGLEFLIYFQGNSAPDKSGLPSDRFSAERTGGSVSTLTIQRTQQEDSAVYLCASSFPGARETQYFGPGTRLLVL.

This sequence joins TRBV24-1 and TRBJ2-1; 9 positions match TRBD2. CDR3 length equals 15 residues. With V trimmed by 3 bases and J by 4 bases, 3 bases remained unmatched. Germline assignment: CDR1 KGHDR and CDR2 SFDVKD. The CDR3 DNA follows: TGTGCCACCAGTGATGGCGGGGGGGGATACAATGAGCAGTTCTTC. It specifies CATSDGGGGYNEQFF.

The chain uses TRBV5-1 and TRBJ2-3, with D hard to call. Germline CDR1 is SGHRS and CDR2 is YFSETQ. V was cut by 0 bases and J by 0 bases, with 8 bases left in between. The CDR3 is 15 amino acids. The CDR3 DNA reads TGCGCCAGCAGCTTGGGATCTGCCAGCACAGATACGCAGTATTTT. This sequence encodes CASSLGSASTDTQYF.

The table lists this clonotype with many counts. V and J are TRBV7-2 and TRBJ2-7; D remains unclear. Germline V gene lookup returns CDR1 SGHTA and CDR2 FQGNSA. Trimming pared 3 bases from V and 5 bases from J, leaving 11 bases between. The CDR3 is 13 amino acids. The CDR3 loop is CASSFWPGHEQYV. The CDR3 DNA reads TGTGCCAGCAGCTTCTGGCCCGGCCACGAGCAGTACGTC.

The table lists this clonotype with a few counts. V usage is TRBV5-1 and J usage is TRBJ2-5; TRBD1 aligns across 9 bases. The length of the CDR3 is 16 residues. Germline V gives CDR1 SGHRS, CDR2 YFSETQ. V lost 0 bases, J lost 5 bases, and 8 bases stayed unmatched. The DNA for the CDR3 is TGCGCCAGCAGCTTGGCAGGGACAGGGTTTGCGGAGACCCAGTACTTC. Translation: CASSLAGTGFAETQYF.

This clonotype occurred a few times. The chain has TRBV19 and TRBJ2-7, with D hard to call. Germline V CDR1 and CDR2: LNHDA, SQIVND (reference sequence). V lost 4 bases and J 0 bases, leaving 1 base between the germline ends. This CDR3 has 11 residues. The CDR3 DNA reads TGTGCCAGTAGTAACTCCTACGAGCAGTACTTC. Translation gives CASSNSYEQYF.

The V and J genes are TRBV7-6 and TRBJ1-3; D gene uncertain. The CDR3 is 14 amino acids. The V and J ends lost 4 bases and 0 bases respectively, with 7 bases between them. Germline values: CDR1 SGHVS, CDR2 FNYEAQ. This CDR3 is CASSSPSSGNTIYF. For the CDR3, the DNA is TGTGCCAGCAGCTCCCCCTCCTCTGGAAACACCATATATTTT.

This clonotype came up a few times. For the CDR3, the DNA is TGCAGTGCTGACTTTCAAGAGACCCAGTACTTC. Amino acids: CSADFQETQYF. V and J are TRBV20-1 and TRBJ2-5; D not certain. Trimming shortened V by 5 bases and J by 2 bases, and 6 bases separated the two germline ends. This CDR3 is built from 11 residues. Per germline, CDR1 DFQATT and CDR2 SNEGSKA (reference sequence).

This clonotype was counted a few times. The chain links TRBV18 to TRBJ2-5, with D perhaps matching TRBD2 (6 bases). This CDR3 is built from 13 residues. Germline values: CDR1 KGHSH, CDR2 LQKENI. Trimming left V 6 bases short and J 3 bases short, with 11 bases between. CDR3 sequence reads: CASSGGEEETQYF. CDR3 bases: TGTGCCAGCTCGGGCGGGGAGGAAGAGACCCAGTACTTC.

This clonotype was detected only a few times. The gene calls are TRBV12-3 or TRBV12-4 and TRBJ1-5, with TRBD1 as a possible D gene (6 bases). This CDR3 has 15 residues. V shed 1 base and J shed 3 bases, with 10 bases lying between them. The CDR3 loop is CASSLGTAYNQPQHF. DNA for the CDR3: TGTGCCAGCAGTTTAGGGACAGCCTACAATCAGCCCCAGCATTTT.

This clonotype has a handful of counts. This chain connects TRBV6-2 or TRBV6-3 to TRBJ1-4; 7 nucleotides align to TRBD1. CDR1 MNHEY and CDR2 SVGEGT come from the germline V gene. The CDR3 spans 13 residues. V lost 6 bases, J lost 10 bases, and 8 bases stayed unmatched. The CDR3 DNA sequence: TGTGCCAGCAGCCGCCCTCGGACAGGAAAACTGTTTTTT. Its protein is CASSRPRTGKLFF.

The chain uses TRBV14 and TRBJ1-2, with D unclear. CDR1 and CDR2 (germline): SGHDN, FVKESK. The CDR3 has 13 amino acids. V lost 1 base and J lost 3, with 6 bases in between. The DNA of the CDR3 is TGTGCCAGCAGCCAAGGGAGTGACTATGGCTACACCTTC. Translation: CASSQGSDYGYTF.

The gene calls are TRBV12-3 or TRBV12-4 and TRBJ2-7; 7 nucleotides agree with TRBD1. Unmatched junction bases numbered 2, after V lost 4 bases and J lost 2 bases. The CDR3 covers 13 residues. This CDR3 is CASSYGQAYEQYF. The CDR3 DNA follows: TGTGCCAGCAGTTACGGACAGGCCTACGAGCAGTACTTC.

The rearrangement links TRBV5-1 to TRBJ1-2, with D perhaps TRBD1 (5 bases). This CDR3 has 15 amino acids. Germline lookup yields CDR1 SGHRS and CDR2 YFSETQ. V was shortened by 0 bases and J by 3 bases, with 12 bases between the two germline ends. The CDR3 protein is CASSLVGDRDYGYTF. The CDR3 coding sequence is TGCGCCAGCAGCTTGGTAGGGGATAGGGACTATGGCTACACCTTC.

This clonotype has just a few counts. The rearrangement links TRBV18 to TRBJ2-7; unclear D gene. V was trimmed by 2 bases and J by 4 bases, leaving 6 bases between them. Germline CDR1 reads KGHSH; CDR2 reads LQKENI. This CDR3 is built from 12 residues. In DNA form, the CDR3 reads TGTGCCAGCTCACCAGCTGGATACGAGCAGTACTTC. Translated: CASSPAGYEQYF.

This clonotype came up a few times. The rearrangement uses TRBV20-1 and TRBJ2-7; TRBD1 is a possible D gene (6 bases). In germline, CDR1 is DFQATT, CDR2 SNEGSKA (reference sequence). This CDR3 has 15 residues. V lost 2 bases to trimming and J lost 3 bases, with 17 bases between them. CDR3 coding DNA: TGCAGTGCTAGAAGGGCCAGGGGAGCTGGCTACGAGCAGTACGTC. This gives the protein CSARRARGAGYEQYV.

This CDR3 is CASSRTAGQGYGYTF. CDR3 nucleotides: TGTGCCAGCAGCAGAACAGCGGGACAGGGCTATGGCTACACCTTC. The V call is TRBV21-1, the J call TRBJ1-2; the tabulated D call, TRBD1, remains unverified against the DNA. TRBV21-1 is assigned pseudogene status. This CDR3 has 15 residues.